These T cell receptor beta chains were read from a single sample in a study of T-cell reconstitution after alpha-beta-depleted transplantation in children. TCRdb reprocessed the PCR reads with MiXCR, giving one entry per CDR3 protein. This table holds approximately 150,000 distinct CDR3 sequences, more than 8% found once. Sequencing used PBMCs, mostly from graft donor cells, obtained 180 days after TCRalphabeta/CD19-depleted stem cell transplant. Receptor source: a female patient aged 2-10 years who had a stem cell transplant for congenital amegakaryocytic thrombocytopenia, so the T cells may come from the graft donor. Both conserved end residues are trimmed from each CDR3. A D gene is named only where the DNA matches it firmly.

cdr3_length,d_call,v_call,j_call,cdr3_aa
13,-,TRBV12-3/TRBV12-4,TRBJ1-2,ASSLAPYTAVGYT
10,-,TRBV5-6,TRBJ2-7,ASSHRVSEQY
13,TRBD2,TRBV7-3,TRBJ2-1,ASSLKVAGLNEQF
14,TRBD1,TRBV5-1,TRBJ2-2,ASSLEQGADTGELF
11,-,TRBV27,TRBJ1-5,ASALGGSQPQH
10,TRBD1,TRBV6-5,TRBJ2-7,ATTGTGANKY
15,TRBD2,TRBV7-2,TRBJ2-3,ASSPGASSGRADTQY
10,-,TRBV28,TRBJ2-7,ASSFGRYEQY
15,TRBD2,TRBV10-3,TRBJ2-1,AISELAGAFSSNEQF
10,-,TRBV12-3/TRBV12-4,TRBJ1-3,ASSHTRGTIY
14,-,TRBV6-5,TRBJ2-7,ASSYSKSGAVYEQY
14,-,TRBV5-1,TRBJ2-3,ASSPWGAASTDTQY
12,TRBD1,TRBV20-1,TRBJ2-7,SATRDRGFYEQY
11,-,TRBV28,TRBJ2-3,ASSLRNGGTQY
12,-,TRBV20-1,TRBJ2-5,SGPPHTGQETQY
10,TRBD1,TRBV29-1,TRBJ2-7,SAGTGSYEQY
10,-,TRBV19,TRBJ2-5,ASSMHQETQY
14,TRBD1,TRBV5-1,TRBJ2-3,ASSFIGQGAVDTQY
10,-,TRBV6-5,TRBJ1-1,ASSFGGNEAF
8,-,TRBV20-1,TRBJ2-7,SALHYEQY
15,TRBD2,TRBV3-1,TRBJ2-7,ASSQDLAGGPGVEQY
13,-,TRBV15,TRBJ1-1,ATSPGEGGGTEAF
11,-,TRBV7-9,TRBJ2-2,AITGKYTGELF